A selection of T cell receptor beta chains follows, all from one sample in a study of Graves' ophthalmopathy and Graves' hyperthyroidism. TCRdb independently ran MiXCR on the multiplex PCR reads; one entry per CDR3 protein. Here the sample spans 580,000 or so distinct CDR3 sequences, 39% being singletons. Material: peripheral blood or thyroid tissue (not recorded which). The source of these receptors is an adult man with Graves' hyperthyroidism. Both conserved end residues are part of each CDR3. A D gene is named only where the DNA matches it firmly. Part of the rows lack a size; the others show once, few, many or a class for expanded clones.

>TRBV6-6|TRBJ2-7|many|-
CASSRSRGDEQYF
TGTGCCAGCAGTCGGAGTAGGGGGGACGAGCAGTACTTC
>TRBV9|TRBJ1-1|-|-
CASSREGRNTEASF
TGTGCCAGCAGCCGGGAGGGGAGGAACACTGAAGCTTCCTTT
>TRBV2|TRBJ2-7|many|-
CASSEARTVSYEQYF
TGTGCCAGCAGTGAAGCCCGGACGGTCTCCTACGAGCAGTACTTC
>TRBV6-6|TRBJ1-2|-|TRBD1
CASRKTGTGNYGYTF
TGTGCCAGCAGAAAGACCGGGACAGGGAACTATGGCTACACCTTC
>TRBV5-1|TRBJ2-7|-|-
CASSSGTVSSYEQYF
TGCGCCAGCAGCTCCGGGACGGTGAGCTCCTACGAGCAGTACTTC
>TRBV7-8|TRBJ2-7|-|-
CASSLSGRGHEQYF
TGTGCCAGCAGCTTATCGGGCAGAGGCCACGAGCAGTACTTC
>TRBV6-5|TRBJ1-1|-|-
CASSYSRTPGTREAEAFF
TGTGCCAGCAGTTACTCCCGCACCCCCGGGACTCGGGAGGCTGAAGCTTTCTTT
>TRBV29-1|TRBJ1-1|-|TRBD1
CSARQGLSTEAFF
TGCAGCGCCAGACAGGGGCTATCCACTGAAGCTTTCTTT
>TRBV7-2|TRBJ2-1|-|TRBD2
CASSLVPAGPNNEQFF
TGTGCCAGCAGCTTAGTTCCAGCGGGGCCGAACAATGAGCAGTTCTTC
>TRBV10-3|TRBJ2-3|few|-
CAISGGGGWDTQYF
TGTGCCATCAGTGGAGGTGGGGGTTGGGATACGCAGTATTTT
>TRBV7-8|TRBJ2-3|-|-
CASSPGRSTDTQYF
TGTGCCAGCAGCCCCGGTCGAAGCACAGATACGCAGTATTTT
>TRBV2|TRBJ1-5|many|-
CASSEAQGSNQPQHF
TGTGCCAGCAGTGAAGCACAGGGATCCAATCAGCCCCAGCATTTT
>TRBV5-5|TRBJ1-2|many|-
CASSLGTSNYTF
TGTGCCAGCAGCTTGGGAACTTCGAATTACACCTTC
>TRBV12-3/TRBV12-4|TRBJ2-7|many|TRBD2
CASSLLLAGEGNEQYF
TGTGCCAGCAGTCTCCTCTTAGCGGGAGAAGGCAACGAGCAGTACTTC